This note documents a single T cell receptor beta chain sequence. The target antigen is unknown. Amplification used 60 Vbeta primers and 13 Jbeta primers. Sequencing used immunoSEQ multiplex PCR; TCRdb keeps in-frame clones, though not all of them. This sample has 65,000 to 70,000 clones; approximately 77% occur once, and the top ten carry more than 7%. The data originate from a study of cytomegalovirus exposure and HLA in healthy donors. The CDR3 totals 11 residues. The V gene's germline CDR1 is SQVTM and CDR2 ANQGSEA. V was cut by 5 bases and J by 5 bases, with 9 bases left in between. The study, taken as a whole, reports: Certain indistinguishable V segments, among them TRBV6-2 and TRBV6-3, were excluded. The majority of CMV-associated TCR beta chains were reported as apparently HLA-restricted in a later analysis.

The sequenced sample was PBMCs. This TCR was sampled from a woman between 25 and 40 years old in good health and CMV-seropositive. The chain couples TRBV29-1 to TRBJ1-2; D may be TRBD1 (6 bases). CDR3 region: CSVHGQYGYTF. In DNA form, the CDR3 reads TGCAGCGTTCATGGACAGTATGGCTACACCTTC.